This is a list of T cell receptor beta chains from one sample in a study of Graves' ophthalmopathy and Graves' hyperthyroidism. Using its own MiXCR run on the multiplex PCR reads, TCRdb lists one record per CDR3 protein. The profile shows a few hundred thousand distinct CDR3 sequences, about 22% of them singletons. Input material: peripheral blood. The receptors derive from a woman aged 45-59 years with Graves' ophthalmopathy. Both conserved end residues are part of each CDR3. Each record gives: J gene, CDR3 length, V gene, CDR3 protein.

TRBJ2-7 | 13 | TRBV20-1 | CSARTPPLEEQYF
TRBJ1-1 | 13 | TRBV29-1 | CSVSTGSDTEAFF
TRBJ2-6 | 14 | TRBV20-1 | CSASPGGRANVLTF
TRBJ1-2 | 13 | TRBV27 | CASSNRDTYGYTF
TRBJ2-5 | 13 | TRBV29-1 | CSVQKQLGETQYF
TRBJ2-2 | 16 | TRBV10-2 | CASSAGGGRATGELFF
TRBJ1-2 | 13 | TRBV30 | CAWSAGSHYGYTF
TRBJ1-1 | 14 | TRBV6-2/TRBV6-3 | CASREFRMNTEAFF
TRBJ2-5 | 20 | TRBV3-1 | CASRRINRVLGSGSQETQYF
TRBJ1-2 | 16 | TRBV11-1 | CASSTRGGVPTYGYTF
TRBJ2-2 | 18 | TRBV12-3/TRBV12-4 | CASSFPPPGQQNTGELFF
TRBJ1-5 | 13 | TRBV27 | CASSGESNQPQHF
TRBJ2-5 | 15 | TRBV7-9 | CASSRWEQEQETQYF
TRBJ1-2 | 11 | TRBV6-1 | CASSEWESYTF
TRBJ2-5 | 12 | TRBV20-1 | CSANGGGETQYF
TRBJ2-4 | 14 | TRBV12-3/TRBV12-4 | CASSPGTGQNIQYF
TRBJ2-2 | 18 | TRBV2 | CASSPWTGELSNTGELFF
TRBJ1-2 | 16 | TRBV28 | CASSLGGTDTPYGYTF
TRBJ2-5 | 14 | TRBV18 | CASSPPLLQETQYF
TRBJ1-5 | 13 | TRBV28 | CASSSTRLRPQHF
TRBJ2-7 | 16 | TRBV4-1 | CASSQEGLGQSYEQYF
TRBJ2-5 | 17 | TRBV11-2 | CASSSSLGTSDQETQYF
TRBJ2-7 | 12 | TRBV12-3/TRBV12-4 | CASTGTGWEQYF
TRBJ1-2 | 17 | TRBV6-1 | CASSAPRDVPLGYGYTF
TRBJ2-5 | 15 | TRBV10-3 | CAISYSPDGEETQYF
TRBJ1-1 | 14 | TRBV20-1 | CSARVTGGFTEAFF
TRBJ2-7 | 16 | TRBV11-2 | CASSLEVGEGTYEQYF
TRBJ2-5 | 15 | TRBV28 | CASNFPAGGPETQYF
TRBJ1-1 | 13 | TRBV12-3/TRBV12-4 | CASSFPGATEAFF
TRBJ1-5 | 13 | TRBV30 | CAWGQGYNQPQHF
TRBJ2-7 | 14 | TRBV6-5 | CASSSGLRTGEQYF
TRBJ2-5 | 14 | TRBV28 | CASSPWGGRETQYF
TRBJ2-2 | 17 | TRBV6-5 | CASSYEDYSWDAGELFF
TRBJ1-5 | 14 | TRBV6-2/TRBV6-3 | CASEDPPGNQPQHF
TRBJ1-2 | 14 | TRBV24-1 | CATSDPTEDYGYTF
TRBJ2-5 | 15 | TRBV20-1 | CSAKARQGGRETQYF
TRBJ2-6 | 15 | TRBV5-1 | CASSLPDSGANVLTF
TRBJ1-3 | 15 | TRBV6-1 | CASSKALGSGNTIYF
TRBJ1-2 | 16 | TRBV28 | CASSAAGRPINYGYTF
TRBJ1-1 | 15 | TRBV15 | CATSRVEIMNTEAFF
TRBJ1-1 | 13 | TRBV20-1 | CSATTQGETEAFF
TRBJ1-1 | 12 | TRBV2 | CASREQGAEAFF
TRBJ1-2 | 12 | TRBV29-1 | CSADRGGGGYTF
TRBJ2-2 | 16 | TRBV19 | CASSIFGTGNTGELFF
TRBJ2-5 | 14 | TRBV9 | CASSGDASQETQYF
TRBJ2-2 | 18 | TRBV6-5 | CASSFPPFEAVNTGELFF
TRBJ2-2 | 17 | TRBV6-1 | CASIGGWGQGGTGELFF
TRBJ2-7 | 15 | TRBV5-1 | CASSLGSGSSYEQYF
TRBJ2-5 | 13 | TRBV24-1 | CATSDGYGETQYF
TRBJ1-2 | 12 | TRBV29-1 | CSVDWASGGYTF
TRBJ1-3 | 12 | TRBV20-1 | CSARETGNTIYF
TRBJ1-1 | 14 | TRBV12-3/TRBV12-4 | CASSAGTVNTEAFF
TRBJ1-3 | 13 | TRBV18 | CASSLQSGNTIYF
TRBJ2-5 | 13 | TRBV2 | CASSVWVQETQYF
TRBJ2-5 | 16 | TRBV19 | CASSNNLAGAQETQYF
TRBJ2-7 | 16 | TRBV6-1 | CASSPRGQGRPYEQYF
TRBJ2-6 | 13 | TRBV7-2 | CASSLFRANVLTF
TRBJ1-1 | 12 | TRBV30 | CAWIASNTEAFF
TRBJ1-2 | 16 | TRBV20-1 | CSASGTGQGIRYGYTF
TRBJ2-5 | 13 | TRBV12-5 | CAGGLGGWETQYF